This is a list of T cell receptor beta chains from one sample in a study of T cell responses to AZD1222 COVID-19 vaccine. Sequenced by immunoSEQ multiplex PCR; TCRdb stores in-frame clones only, minus some. Among 95,000 to 100,000 clones listed, roughly 84% were seen once. Sequenced here: peripheral blood, sampled on day 0 of AZD1222 vaccination. Receptors originate from an adult in good health. Both conserved end residues are part of each CDR3. Fields, in order: V gene, J gene, clone size, D gene, CDR3 protein, CDR3 DNA. D genes are given only for firm matches. Clone size is not always given. Where it is, it says once, few, many or a class for expanded clones.

>TRBV7-2|TRBJ2-4|.|TRBD1
CASSSWDRKNIQYF
TGTGCCAGCAGCTCTTGGGACAGGAAAAACATTCAGTACTTC
>TRBV28|TRBJ2-5|.|.
CASQSLDRHTETQYF
TGTGCCAGCCAATCCCTCGACAGACACACGGAGACCCAGTACTTC
>TRBV7-3|TRBJ2-1|few|.
CASSSLNNEQFF
TGTGCCAGCAGCTCCCTGAACAATGAGCAGTTCTTC
>TRBV28|TRBJ2-5|.|TRBD2
CASRNGLAGGLEVVVPEETQYF
TGTGCCAGCAGAAATGGACTAGCGGGAGGATTGGAGGTAGTAGTTCCAGAGGAGACCCAGTACTTC
>TRBV4-1|TRBJ1-1|once|.
CASSQRVRSGNTEAFF
TGCGCCAGCAGCCAAAGAGTGCGTAGCGGGAACACTGAAGCTTTCTTT
>TRBV7-3|TRBJ2-7|.|.
CASSPGTLPVEQYF
TGTGCCAGCAGCCCCGGGACTTTGCCTGTTGAGCAGTACTTC
>TRBV4-2|TRBJ2-7|.|.
CASSQDWVLGAYEQYF
TGTGCCAGCAGCCAAGATTGGGTCCTAGGGGCCTACGAGCAGTACTTC
>TRBV27|TRBJ2-4|.|TRBD2
CASSSPRRGLAGKVAKNIQYF
TGTGCCAGCAGCAGCCCGCGGAGGGGACTAGCGGGGAAAGTAGCCAAAAACATTCAGTACTTC
>TRBV7-2|TRBJ1-3|.|TRBD1
CASSSTTGSGNTIYF
TGTGCCAGCAGCTCGACGACAGGGTCTGGAAACACCATATATTTT
>TRBV7-8|TRBJ2-7|.|.
CASSALRSHYEQYF
TGTGCCAGCAGCGCCTTGCGGAGTCACTACGAGCAGTACTTC
>TRBV7-2|TRBJ2-7|.|TRBD1
CASSQGQGVRTYEQYF
TGTGCCAGCAGCCAGGGACAGGGGGTAAGGACCTACGAGCAGTACTTC
>TRBV28|TRBJ1-5|once|.
CASSFMLYSNQPQHF
TGTGCCAGCAGTTTCATGCTCTATAGCAATCAGCCCCAGCATTTT
>TRBV19|TRBJ1-4|once|.
CASSMSAGEEKLFF
TGTGCCAGTAGTATGTCGGCAGGGGAGGAAAAACTGTTTTTT
>TRBV5-4|TRBJ1-2|.|TRBD1
CASSIITDRGHGYTF
TGTGCCAGCAGCATTATAACGGACAGGGGGCATGGCTACACCTTC
>TRBV5-6|TRBJ2-1|.|.
CASSRPLGGARQFF
TGTGCCAGCAGCCGACCCCTCGGGGGCGCTCGGCAGTTCTTC
>TRBV7-8|TRBJ2-6|.|.
CASSRGRTPSGANVLTF
TGTGCCAGCAGCCGGGGGCGGACTCCCTCTGGGGCCAACGTCCTGACTTTC
>TRBV11-2|TRBJ1-2|.|.
CASSLEQQADYGYTF
TGTGCCAGCAGCCTCGAGCAACAGGCCGACTATGGCTACACCTTC
>TRBV7-2|TRBJ2-1|.|.
CASSSMGGVNNEQFF
TGTGCCAGCAGCTCTATGGGCGGGGTGAACAATGAGCAGTTCTTC
>TRBV21-1|TRBJ2-2|.|.
CATESTGGSAGELFF
TGTGCCACCGAGTCAACAGGGGGCAGCGCTGGGGAGCTGTTTTTT
>TRBV5-5|TRBJ2-2|.|.
CASSSPGELFF
TGTGCCAGCAGCTCCCCCGGGGAGCTGTTTTTT
>TRBV5-6|TRBJ1-4|.|.
CASSLSGEKLFF
TGTGCCAGCAGCTTGAGCGGGGAAAAACTGTTTTTT
>TRBV19|TRBJ1-5|.|TRBD1
CASKVWTGGDQPQHF
TGTGCCAGTAAGGTGTGGACAGGGGGCGATCAGCCCCAGCATTTT
>TRBV4-2|TRBJ1-2|.|.
CASSQVQGRAGYTF
TGTGCCAGCAGCCAAGTACAGGGCAGGGCTGGCTACACCTTC
>TRBV6-5|TRBJ2-7|.|TRBD1
CASSYSRDRGIYEQYF
TGTGCCAGCAGTTACTCGCGGGACAGGGGGATCTACGAGCAGTACTTC
>TRBV7-9|TRBJ1-2|once|.
CASSLVGGNYGYTF
TGTGCCAGCAGCTTAGTTGGGGGCAACTATGGCTACACCTTC
>TRBV27|TRBJ1-2|.|.
CASSSRPGRRREYGYTF
TGTGCCAGCAGTTCCCGGCCGGGCCGCCGGAGGGAATATGGCTACACCTTC
>TRBV19|TRBJ1-5|.|.
CASSMGGHSNQPQHF
TGTGCCAGTAGTATGGGGGGTCATAGCAATCAGCCCCAGCATTTT
>TRBV19|TRBJ2-6|.|.
CASRPNSGANVLTF
TGTGCCAGCAGACCGAATTCTGGGGCCAACGTCCTGACTTTC
>TRBV7-2|TRBJ2-1|.|.
CASSGTTNNEQFF
TGTGCCAGCAGCGGGACAACCAACAATGAGCAGTTCTTC